This T cell receptor beta chain was identified during a study of T cell responses to AZD1222 COVID-19 vaccine. Germline V gene lookup returns CDR1 GTSNPN and CDR2 SVGIG (reference sequence). Trimming stripped 0 bases from V and 3 bases from J, with 9 bases between. CDR3 length: 13 residues. Produced via immunoSEQ multiplex PCR; TCRdb's table is partial and in-frame only. The data contain 100,000 or so clones, around 90% of them singletons. This sample comprised peripheral blood, obtained on day 0 of AZD1222 vaccination. This chain uses TRBV30 with TRBJ2-7; D uncertain. This TCR came from an adult in good health. CDR3 nucleotide sequence: TGTGCCTGGAGTGTAGTGTCAGGCTACGAGCAGTACTTC. Translating it yields CAWSVVSGYEQYF.